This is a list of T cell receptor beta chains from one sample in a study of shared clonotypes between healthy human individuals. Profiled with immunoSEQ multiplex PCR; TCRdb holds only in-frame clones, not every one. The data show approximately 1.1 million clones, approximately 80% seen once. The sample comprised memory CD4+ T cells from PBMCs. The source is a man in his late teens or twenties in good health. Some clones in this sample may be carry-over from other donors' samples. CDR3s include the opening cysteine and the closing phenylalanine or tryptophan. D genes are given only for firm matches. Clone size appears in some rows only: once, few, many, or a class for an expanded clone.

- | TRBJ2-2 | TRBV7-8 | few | TGTGCCAGCAGCTTAATATCGGGTTACGGGGAGCTGTTTTTT | CASSLISGYGELFF
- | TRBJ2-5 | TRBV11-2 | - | TGTGCCAGCAGCTTATCAGGGTCGGAGACCCAGTACTTC | CASSLSGSETQYF
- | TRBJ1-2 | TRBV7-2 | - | TGTGCCAGCAGCTTAGAGGGCACTGGCTACACCTTC | CASSLEGTGYTF
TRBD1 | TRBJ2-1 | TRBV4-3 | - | TGCGCCAGCAGCCATGACAGGGGAACCGAGCAGTTCTTC | CASSHDRGTEQFF
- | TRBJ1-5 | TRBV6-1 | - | TGTGCCAGCAGTGCTACTCAGGGGCGCCGCAATCAGCCCCAGCATTTT | CASSATQGRRNQPQHF
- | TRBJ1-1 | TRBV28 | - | TGTGCCAGCAGCCAAAATTTGAACACTGAAGCTTTCTTT | CASSQNLNTEAFF
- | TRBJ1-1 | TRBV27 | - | TGTGCCAGCAGTCAACGGAGATCCACTGAAGCTTTCTTT | CASSQRRSTEAFF
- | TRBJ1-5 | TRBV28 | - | TGTGCCAGCAAACCGGACAGTAGCAATCAGCCCCAGCATTTT | CASKPDSSNQPQHF
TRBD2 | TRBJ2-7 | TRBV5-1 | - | TGCGCCAGCAGCTTAGCGGGACTTTCCTACGAGCAGTACTTC | CASSLAGLSYEQYF
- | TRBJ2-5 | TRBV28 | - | TGTGCCAGCACCCCGGGGGGCCTTGGGTACCAAGAGACCCAGTACTTC | CASTPGGLGYQETQYF
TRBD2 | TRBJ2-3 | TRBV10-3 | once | TGTGCCATCAGCGCTAGCGGGGGGGATACGCAGTATTTT | CAISASGGDTQYF
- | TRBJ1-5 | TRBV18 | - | TGTGCCAGCTCTCCAGGAGGCAATCAGCCCCAGCATTTT | CASSPGGNQPQHF
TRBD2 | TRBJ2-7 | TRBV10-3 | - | TGTGCCATCAGTGCAGGACTAGCAGGTAGGGGCGAGCAGTACTTC | CAISAGLAGRGEQYF
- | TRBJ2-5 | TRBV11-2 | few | TGTGCCAGCAGCTTTACACGGGGGACGGAGACCCAGTACTTC | CASSFTRGTETQYF
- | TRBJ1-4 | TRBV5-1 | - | TGCGCCAGCAGCTTGGGACAGGTAGATGAAAAACTGTTTTTT | CASSLGQVDEKLFF
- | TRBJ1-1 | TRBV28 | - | TGTGCCAGCAGTTTATGGGGGGGGGACACTGAAGCTTTCTTT | CASSLWGGDTEAFF
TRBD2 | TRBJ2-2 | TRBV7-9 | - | TGTGCCAGCAGCTTAGCGGTCCTAGCGGGGGTTGAGATCGGGGAGCTGTTTTTT | CASSLAVLAGVEIGELFF
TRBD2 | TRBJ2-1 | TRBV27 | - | TGTGCCAGCAGTTTCTCAGGGGTAGCGGGAGCTGAGCAGTTCTTC | CASSFSGVAGAEQFF